This TCR beta chain is from a study of T cell responses to AZD1222 COVID-19 vaccine. The CDR3 runs to 16 residues. CDR1 and CDR2 (germline): SGHRS, YFSETQ. V lost 0 bases and J lost 4; bases outside the gene matches: 7. Some clones are missing from TCRdb's copy, which holds only in-frame ones; the method was immunoSEQ multiplex PCR. This table has 150,000 to 200,000 clones, 94% appearing once. The rearrangement uses TRBV5-1 and TRBJ2-1, with 7 bases lining up with TRBD1. This sequence originates from an adult who received the AZD1222 COVID-19 vaccine. The sample here was peripheral blood, taken 28 days after the second AZD1222 dose. The CDR3 region is CASSLGNPGGYNEQFF. In DNA form, the CDR3 reads TGCGCCAGCAGCTTGGGTAACCCAGGGGGTTACAATGAGCAGTTCTTC.